The 13 T cell receptor beta chains below come from one sample, sequenced in a study of T cells in Graves' hyperthyroidism and ophthalmopathy. There were TCR beta CDR3 regions amplified from RNA transcripts. TCR CDR3 regions were first amplified by RT-PCR with HTBI primers. TCRdb ran MiXCR on the multiplex PCR reads and lists one entry per CDR3 protein. Of approximately 400,000 distinct CDR3 sequences listed, approximately 18% are singletons. Specimen: blood. The receptors were gathered from a man aged 18 to 35 with Graves' ophthalmopathy.

CDR3 nucleotide sequence: TGTGCCAGCAGCGCAAAACGGACGGGGCACACAGATACGCAGTATTTT. Its protein is CASSAKRTGHTDTQYF. The chain employs TRBV7-9 and TRBJ2-3, with D perhaps matching TRBD1 or TRBD2 (5 bases each). V was cut by 5 bases and J by 2 bases, with 17 bases left in between. The CDR3 is 16 amino acids. Germline V CDR1 and CDR2: SEHNR, FQNEAQ (reference sequence).

The sample holds many counts of this clonotype. This sequence joins TRBV5-5 and TRBJ2-7; 9 nucleotides line up with TRBD1. The V gene end was trimmed by 2 bases and the J gene end by 4 bases; junction bases not matched to a gene: 4. The CDR3 consists of 14 residues. Germline-derived CDR1 and CDR2 are SGHKS and YYEKEE (reference sequence). The DNA for the CDR3 is TGTGCCAGCAGCTTAGACAGGGGGAAATACGAGCAGTACTTC. Residues: CASSLDRGKYEQYF.

This clonotype was observed a handful of times. The chain carries TRBV9 and TRBJ2-5; tentatively, D is TRBD2 (7 bases). The germline CDR1 and CDR2 sequences are SGDLS and YYNGEE. The CDR3 covers 14 residues. Trimming cost V 4 bases and J 5 bases, with 15 bases left between them. The CDR3 is CASSLGRGVETQYF. The CDR3 coding sequence is TGTGCCAGCAGCTTGGGGAGGGGGGTGGAGACCCAGTACTTC.

This clonotype was detected only a few times. The rearrangement links TRBV7-3 to TRBJ2-5; D perhaps matches TRBD2 (5 bases). The CDR3 contains 13 residues. Germline V gives CDR1 SGHTA, CDR2 FQGTGA. V was shortened by 5 bases and J by 5 bases, with 12 bases between the two germline ends. CDR3 nucleotide sequence: TGTGCCAGCAGCCTGGGAGTTTTGGAGACCCAGTACTTC. Translation: CASSLGVLETQYF.

This clonotype was seen repeatedly, ten times or more. The chain carries TRBV28 and TRBJ1-2; no clear D. The CDR3 runs to 12 residues. V shed 2 bases and J shed 5 bases, with 6 bases lying between them. In germline, CDR1 is MDHEN, CDR2 SYDVKM. DNA of the CDR3: TGTGCCAGCAGTTTAGTACAGTATGGCTACACCTTC. It translates to CASSLVQYGYTF.

This clonotype appeared many times. The rearrangement joins TRBV27 to TRBJ2-7; D possibly corresponds to TRBD1 (6 bases). The germline V and J ends were trimmed by 3 bases and 3 bases, with 15 bases remaining between them. The CDR3 is 15 amino acids. Germline CDR1 reads MNHEY; CDR2 reads SMNVEV (reference sequence). The CDR3 is CASSLARGNFYEQYF. Written as DNA, the CDR3 is TGTGCCAGCAGTTTGGCAAGGGGGAACTTCTACGAGCAGTACTTC.

This clonotype occurred a few times. This chain connects TRBV24-1 to TRBJ2-1, with D maybe TRBD1 (5 bases). Deletions cut 1 base from V and 12 bases from J, with 12 bases between. Germline assignment: CDR1 KGHDR and CDR2 SFDVKD. The CDR3 sequence is 13 residues long. CDR3 nucleotides: TGTGCCACCAGTGATTTTGCTAGGGGCGGGCAGTTCTTC. This sequence encodes CATSDFARGGQFF.

This clonotype was counted many times. The chain employs TRBV11-1 and TRBJ1-6; 7 positions match TRBD1. Trimming removed 1 base from V and 7 bases from J; junction bases left unmatched: 4. This CDR3 comprises 15 residues. Germline loops: CDR1 SGHAT, CDR2 FQDESV (reference sequence). This CDR3 reads CASSLVGTANSPLHF. As DNA, the CDR3 is TGTGCCAGCAGCTTAGTTGGGACAGCGAATTCACCCCTCCACTTT.

This rearrangement joins TRBV6-1 to TRBJ1-2; D possibly corresponds to TRBD1 (6 bases). The CDR3 has 14 residues. CDR1 MNHNS and CDR2 SASEGT come from the germline V gene. V was trimmed by 4 bases and J by 3 bases, leaving 12 bases between them. The CDR3 spells CASSAPGGYYGYTF. The CDR3 bases are TGTGCCAGCAGTGCCCCGGGGGGCTACTATGGCTACACCTTC.

This clonotype was picked up a small number of times. V and J are TRBV7-9 and TRBJ1-5; no reliable D call. CDR1 SEHNR and CDR2 FQNEAQ come from the germline V gene (reference sequence). Deletions cut 1 base from V and 4 bases from J, with 23 bases between. This CDR3 spans 19 amino acids. The CDR3 sequence: CASSLGSKGEGWLNQPQHF. The CDR3 DNA sequence: TGTGCCAGCAGCTTAGGATCCAAGGGAGAAGGGTGGCTGAATCAGCCCCAGCATTTT.

The chain is built from TRBV20-1 and TRBJ2-7; 14 bases are shared with TRBD2. The length of the CDR3 is 16 residues. The germline V gene encodes CDR1 DFQATT and CDR2 SNEGSKA (reference sequence). J gave up 4 bases and V 4 bases, and 9 bases lay outside the gene matches. The CDR3 coding sequence is TGCAGTGCTAAGGGGACTAGCGGGAGTGGCGTGTACGAGCAGTACTTC. Translation: CSAKGTSGSGVYEQYF.

In this sample, this clonotype turned up a few times. The chain combines TRBV7-6 with TRBJ2-5, with 8 bases aligning to TRBD1. The CDR3 has 17 amino acids. The V gene end was trimmed by 5 bases and the J gene end by 5 bases; junction bases not matched to a gene: 16. Germline V lookup: CDR1 SGHVS, CDR2 FNYEAQ. The CDR3: CASSKTARQGAGETQYF. The CDR3 coding sequence is TGTGCCAGCAGCAAAACCGCCCGGCAGGGGGCAGGGGAGACCCAGTACTTC.

This clonotype was seen repeatedly, ten times or more. J is TRBJ2-2 and V is TRBV7-9, with D possibly matching TRBD2 (6 bases). Germline V CDR1 and CDR2: SEHNR, FQNEAQ (reference sequence). V was pared by 6 bases and J by 3 bases, with 8 bases between. The CDR3 sequence is 13 residues long. DNA for the CDR3: TGTGCCAGCAGTCCGGGGGACACCGGGGAGCTGTTTTTT. Amino acids: CASSPGDTGELFF.